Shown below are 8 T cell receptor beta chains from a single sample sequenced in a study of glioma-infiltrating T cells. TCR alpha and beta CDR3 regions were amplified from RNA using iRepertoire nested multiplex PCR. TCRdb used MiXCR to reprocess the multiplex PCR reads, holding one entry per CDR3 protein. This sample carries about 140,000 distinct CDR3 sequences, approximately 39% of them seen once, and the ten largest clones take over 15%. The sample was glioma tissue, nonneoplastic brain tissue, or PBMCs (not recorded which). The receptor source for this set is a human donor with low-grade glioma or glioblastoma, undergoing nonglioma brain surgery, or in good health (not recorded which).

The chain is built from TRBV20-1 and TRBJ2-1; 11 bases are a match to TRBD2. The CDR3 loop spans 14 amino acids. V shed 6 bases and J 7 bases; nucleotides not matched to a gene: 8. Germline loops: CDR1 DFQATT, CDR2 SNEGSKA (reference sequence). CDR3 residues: CSALTVAGGNEQFF. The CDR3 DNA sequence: TGCAGTGCCCTCACGGTAGCGGGGGGGAATGAGCAGTTCTTC.

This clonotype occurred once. The CDR3 bases are TGTGCCAGCAGTGACTTACAGGGTTGGAATTCACCCCTCCACTTT. Protein sequence: CASSDLQGWNSPLHF. J is TRBJ1-6 and V is TRBV28; a possible D gene is TRBD1 (6 bases). The V gene's germline CDR1 is MDHEN and CDR2 SYDVKM. The V end lost 5 bases, the J end lost 7 bases, and 15 bases lay between the germline ends. CDR3 length: 15 amino acids.

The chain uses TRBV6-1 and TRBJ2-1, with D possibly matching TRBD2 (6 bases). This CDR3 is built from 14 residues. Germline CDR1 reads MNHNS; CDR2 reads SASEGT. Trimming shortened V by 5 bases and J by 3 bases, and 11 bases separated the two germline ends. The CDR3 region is CASSMGGVYNEQFF. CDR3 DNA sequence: TGTGCCAGCAGTATGGGGGGTGTCTACAATGAGCAGTTCTTC.

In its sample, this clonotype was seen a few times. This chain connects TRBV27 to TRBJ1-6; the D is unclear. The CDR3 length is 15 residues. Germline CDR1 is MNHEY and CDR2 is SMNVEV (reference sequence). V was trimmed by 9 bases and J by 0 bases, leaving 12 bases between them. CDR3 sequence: CASGGLSSYNSPLHF. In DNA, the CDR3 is TGTGCCAGTGGAGGGCTGAGCTCCTATAATTCACCCCTCCACTTT.

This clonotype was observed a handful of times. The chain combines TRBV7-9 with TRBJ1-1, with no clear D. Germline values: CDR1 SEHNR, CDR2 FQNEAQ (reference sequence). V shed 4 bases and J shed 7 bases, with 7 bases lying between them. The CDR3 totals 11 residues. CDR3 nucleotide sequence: TGTGCCAGCAGCTCTCAGGTTGAAGCTTTCTTT. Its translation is CASSSQVEAFF.

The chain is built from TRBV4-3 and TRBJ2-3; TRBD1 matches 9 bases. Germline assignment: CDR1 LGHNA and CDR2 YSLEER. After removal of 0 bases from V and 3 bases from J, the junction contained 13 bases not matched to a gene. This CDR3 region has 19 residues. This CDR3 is CASSQDDFAGTGLTDTQYF. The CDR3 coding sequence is TGCGCCAGCAGCCAAGATGATTTTGCCGGGACAGGGTTGACAGATACGCAGTATTTT.

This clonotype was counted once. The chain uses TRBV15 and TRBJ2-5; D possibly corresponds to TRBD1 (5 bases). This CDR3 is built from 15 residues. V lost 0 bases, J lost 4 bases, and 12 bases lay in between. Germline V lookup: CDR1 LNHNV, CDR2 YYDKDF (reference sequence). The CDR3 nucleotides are TGTGCCACCAGCAGAGACAGGGTGATTATAGAGACCCAGTACTTC. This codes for CATSRDRVIIETQYF.

CDR3 nucleotide sequence: TGTGCCAGCAGCTTCCGGACAGGCTATGGCTACACCTTC. This sequence encodes CASSFRTGYGYTF. V gene TRBV5-4 combines with J gene TRBJ1-2, with TRBD1 matching 7 bases. The germline V gene has CDR1 SGHNT and CDR2 YYREEE (reference sequence). V lost 2 bases, J lost 4 bases, and 2 bases stayed unmatched. The CDR3 runs 13 residues.